This entry is about one TCR beta chain. Its antigen is not known. These data originate in a study of shared clonotypes between healthy human individuals. Study at large: The study used three CD4 naive, three CD4 memory, two CD8 naive and one CD8 memory plate per donor.

Clones were read by immunoSEQ multiplex PCR, and TCRdb kept only the in-frame ones, dropping some. The data hold approximately 940,000 clones, with 76% observed a single time. Germline CDR1 and CDR2: GTSNPN and SVGIG (reference sequence). CDR3 length: 17 amino acids. V lost 0 bases and J lost 0, with 15 bases in between. Study-level findings and limits: Sorted-subset sequencing was shown by rarefaction to be incomplete despite large depth.

V is TRBV30 and J is TRBJ1-5; no firm D call. The TCR sequence derives from a young man in good health. Sample: memory CD4+ T cells sorted from blood. Subset noted: CD45RA-negative fraction. CDR3 residues: CAWSVMGWRDSNQPQHF. Here the CDR3 DNA reads TGTGCCTGGAGTGTAATGGGATGGAGGGATAGCAATCAGCCCCAGCATTTT.